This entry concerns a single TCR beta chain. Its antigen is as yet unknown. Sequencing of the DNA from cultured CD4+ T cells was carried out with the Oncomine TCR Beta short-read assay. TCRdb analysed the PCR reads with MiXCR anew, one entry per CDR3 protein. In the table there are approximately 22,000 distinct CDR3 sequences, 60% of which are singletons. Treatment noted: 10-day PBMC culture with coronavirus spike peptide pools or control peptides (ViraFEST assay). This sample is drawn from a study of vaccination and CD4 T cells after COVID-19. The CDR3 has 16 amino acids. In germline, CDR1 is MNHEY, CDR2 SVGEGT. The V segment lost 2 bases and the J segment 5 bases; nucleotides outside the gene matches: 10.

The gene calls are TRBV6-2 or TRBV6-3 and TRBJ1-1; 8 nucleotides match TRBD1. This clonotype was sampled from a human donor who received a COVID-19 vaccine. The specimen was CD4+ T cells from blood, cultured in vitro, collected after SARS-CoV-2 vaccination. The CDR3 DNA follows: TGTGCCAGCAGTTACCAATCCGGCCAGGGGGCAACTGAAGCTTTCTTT. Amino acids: CASSYQSGQGATEAFF.